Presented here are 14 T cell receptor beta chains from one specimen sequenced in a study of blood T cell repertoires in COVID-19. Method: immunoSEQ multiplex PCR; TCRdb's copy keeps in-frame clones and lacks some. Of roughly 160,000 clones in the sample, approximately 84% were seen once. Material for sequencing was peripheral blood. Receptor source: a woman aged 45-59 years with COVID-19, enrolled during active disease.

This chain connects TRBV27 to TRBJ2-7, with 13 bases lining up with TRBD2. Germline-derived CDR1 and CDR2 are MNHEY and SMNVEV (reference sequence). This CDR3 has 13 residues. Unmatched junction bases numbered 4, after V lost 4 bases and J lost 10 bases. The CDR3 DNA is TGTGCCAGCAGTTCTGGACTAGCGGGGGAACAGTACTTC. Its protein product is CASSSGLAGEQYF.

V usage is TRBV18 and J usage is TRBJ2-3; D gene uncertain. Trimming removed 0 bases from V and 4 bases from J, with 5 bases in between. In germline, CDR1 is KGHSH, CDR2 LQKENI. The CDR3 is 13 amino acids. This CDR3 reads CASSPPSSDTQYF. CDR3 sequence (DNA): TGTGCCAGCTCACCACCGTCCTCAGATACGCAGTATTTT.

The CDR3, as DNA: TGTGCCAGCAGCCAAGAGAAGTGGGTGGCGGGTAATTCACCCCTCCACTTT. It codes for CASSQEKWVAGNSPLHF. The rearrangement joins TRBV14 to TRBJ1-6; D is unresolved. Trimming removed 0 bases from V and 6 bases from J, with 15 bases in between. The V gene's germline CDR1 is SGHDN and CDR2 FVKESK. The CDR3 consists of 17 residues.

CDR3 nucleotide sequence: TGTGCCAGCTCACCACCTACCGGACAGGGGAACGGCGAGCAGTACTTC. It codes for CASSPPTGQGNGEQYF. The rearrangement links TRBV18 to TRBJ2-7; 9 bases agree with TRBD1. Per the germline V gene, CDR1 is KGHSH and CDR2 is LQKENI. J was trimmed by 6 bases and V by 0 bases; bases with no gene match: 9. The CDR3 is 16 residues long.

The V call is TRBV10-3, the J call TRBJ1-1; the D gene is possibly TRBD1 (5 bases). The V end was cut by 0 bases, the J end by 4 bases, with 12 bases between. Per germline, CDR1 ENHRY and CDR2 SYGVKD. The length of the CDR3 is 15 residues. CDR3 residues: CAISESTGVSTEAFF. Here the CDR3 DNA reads TGTGCCATCAGTGAGTCGACGGGGGTGAGCACTGAAGCTTTCTTT.

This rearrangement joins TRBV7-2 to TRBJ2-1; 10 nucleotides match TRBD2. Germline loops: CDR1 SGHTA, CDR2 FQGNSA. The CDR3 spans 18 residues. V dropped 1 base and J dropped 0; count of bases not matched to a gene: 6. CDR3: CASSLVSGGLSSYNEQFF. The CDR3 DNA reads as TGTGCCAGCAGCTTAGTTAGCGGGGGGCTTAGCTCCTACAATGAGCAGTTCTTC.

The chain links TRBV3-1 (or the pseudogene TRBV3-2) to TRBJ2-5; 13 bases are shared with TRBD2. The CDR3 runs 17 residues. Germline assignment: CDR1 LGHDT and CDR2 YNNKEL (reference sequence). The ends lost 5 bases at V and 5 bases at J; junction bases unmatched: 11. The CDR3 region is CASSALGLAGAGETQYF. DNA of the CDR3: TGTGCCAGCAGCGCCCTCGGACTAGCGGGGGCGGGGGAGACCCAGTACTTC.

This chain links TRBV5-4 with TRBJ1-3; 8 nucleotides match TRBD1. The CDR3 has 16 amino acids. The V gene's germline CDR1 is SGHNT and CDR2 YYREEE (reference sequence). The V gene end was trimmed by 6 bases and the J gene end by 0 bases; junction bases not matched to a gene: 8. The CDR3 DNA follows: TGTGCCAGCACCAACATGGGGACAGGCTCTGGAAACACCATATATTTT. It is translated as CASTNMGTGSGNTIYF.

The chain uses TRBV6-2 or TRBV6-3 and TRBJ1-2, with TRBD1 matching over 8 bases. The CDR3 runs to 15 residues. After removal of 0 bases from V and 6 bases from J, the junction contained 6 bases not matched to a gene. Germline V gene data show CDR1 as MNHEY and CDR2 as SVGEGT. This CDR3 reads CASSYSRTGLDGYTF. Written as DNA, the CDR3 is TGTGCCAGCAGTTACTCGCGGACAGGGTTAGATGGCTACACCTTC.

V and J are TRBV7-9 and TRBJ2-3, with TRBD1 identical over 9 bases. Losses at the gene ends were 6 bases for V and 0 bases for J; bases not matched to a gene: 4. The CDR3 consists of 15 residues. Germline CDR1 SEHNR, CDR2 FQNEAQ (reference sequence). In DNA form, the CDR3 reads TGTGCCAGCAGGTCCGACAGGGGGAGCACAGATACGCAGTATTTT. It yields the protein CASRSDRGSTDTQYF.

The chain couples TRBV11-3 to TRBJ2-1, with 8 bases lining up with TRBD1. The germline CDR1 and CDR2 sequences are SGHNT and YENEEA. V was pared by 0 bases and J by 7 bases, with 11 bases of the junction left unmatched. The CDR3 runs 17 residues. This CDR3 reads CASSLDLRQGARNEQFF. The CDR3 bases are TGTGCCAGCAGCTTAGATCTGCGGCAGGGGGCGCGTAATGAGCAGTTCTTC.

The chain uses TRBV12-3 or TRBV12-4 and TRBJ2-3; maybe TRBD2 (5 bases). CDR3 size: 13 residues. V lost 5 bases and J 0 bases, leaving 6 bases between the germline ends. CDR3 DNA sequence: TGTGCCAGCAGTCGGACTAGCACAGATACGCAGTATTTT. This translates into CASSRTSTDTQYF.

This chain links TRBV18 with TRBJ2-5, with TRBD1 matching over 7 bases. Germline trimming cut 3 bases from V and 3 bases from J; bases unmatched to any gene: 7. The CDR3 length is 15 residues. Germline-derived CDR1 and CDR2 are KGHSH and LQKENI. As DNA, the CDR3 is TGTGCCAGCTCACCCCTCCGGGACAGAGAAGAGACCCAGTACTTC. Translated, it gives CASSPLRDREETQYF.

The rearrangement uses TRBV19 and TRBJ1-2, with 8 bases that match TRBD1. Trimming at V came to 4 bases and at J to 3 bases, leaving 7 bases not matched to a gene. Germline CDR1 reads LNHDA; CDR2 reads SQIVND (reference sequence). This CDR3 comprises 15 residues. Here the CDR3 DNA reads TGTGCCAGTAGTACCCAGGGGGCGAAGGACTATGGCTACACCTTC. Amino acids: CASSTQGAKDYGYTF.